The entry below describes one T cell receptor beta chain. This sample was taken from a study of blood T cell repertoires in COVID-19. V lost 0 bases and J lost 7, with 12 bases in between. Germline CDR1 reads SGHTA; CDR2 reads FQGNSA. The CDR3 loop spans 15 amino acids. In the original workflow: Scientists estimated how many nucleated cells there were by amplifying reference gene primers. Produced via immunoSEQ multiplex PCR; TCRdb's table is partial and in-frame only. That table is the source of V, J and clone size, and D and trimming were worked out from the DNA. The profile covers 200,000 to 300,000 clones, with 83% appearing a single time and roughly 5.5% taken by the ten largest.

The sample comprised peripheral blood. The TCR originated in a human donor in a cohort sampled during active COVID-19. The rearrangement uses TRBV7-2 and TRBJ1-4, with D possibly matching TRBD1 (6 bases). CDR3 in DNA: TGTGCCAGCAGCTTAGCCGGGGGGCCCGGTGAAAAACTGTTTTTT. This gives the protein CASSLAGGPGEKLFF. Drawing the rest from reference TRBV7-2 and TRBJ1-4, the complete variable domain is GAGVSQSPSNKVTEKGKDVELRCDPISGHTALYWYRQSLGQGLEFLIYFQGNSAPDKSGLPSDRFSAERTGGSVSTLTIQRTQQEDSAVYLCASSLAGGPGEKLFFGSGTQLSVL.